Following are 15 T cell receptor beta chains from one sample sequenced in a study of regulatory dendritic cells for organ transplantation. Some clones are missing from TCRdb's copy, which holds only in-frame ones; the method was immunoSEQ multiplex PCR. This sample yields fewer than 25,000 clones, of which around two thirds are seen a single time; about 0.96% belongs to the top ten. The sample comprised memory CD4+ T cells from blood. Sample subset: CD45RO+ memory T cells. All receptors come from a human donor in good health.

The rearrangement uses TRBV14 and TRBJ2-2; D is undetermined. CDR1 is SGHDN, CDR2 FVKESK, per germline. This CDR3 comprises 13 residues. Trimming stripped 2 bases from V and 6 bases from J, with 7 bases between. The CDR3, as DNA: TGTGCCAGCAGCCAAAATCAGGCCGGGGAGCTGTTTTTT. Protein product: CASSQNQAGELFF.

The rearrangement joins TRBV11-2 to TRBJ2-1; D is uncertain. V was pared by 1 base and J by 6 bases, with 13 bases between. Per the germline V gene, CDR1 is SGHAT and CDR2 is FQNNGV. The CDR3 contains 15 residues. The CDR3 DNA sequence: TGTGCCAGCAGCTTAGGGTCTTCGGAGCTCAATGAGCAGTTCTTC. Protein: CASSLGSSELNEQFF.

This clone is a singleton in its sample. V gene TRBV5-1 combines with J gene TRBJ1-6; 8 nucleotides line up with TRBD1. This CDR3 is built from 14 residues. The V and J ends lost 5 bases and 6 bases, in that order; junction bases with no gene match: 4. The germline CDR1 and CDR2 sequences are SGHRS and YFSETQ. CDR3: CASRFTGGNSPLHF. In DNA form, the CDR3 reads TGCGCCAGCAGGTTTACAGGGGGTAATTCACCCCTCCACTTT. Full variable domain (outside the CDR3, taken from reference TRBV5-1 and TRBJ1-6): KAGVTQTPRYLIKTRGQQVTLSCSPISGHRSVSWYQQTPGQGLQFLFEYFSETQRNKGNFPGRFSGRQFSNSRSEMNVSTLELGDSALYLCASRFTGGNSPLHFGNGTRLTVT.

This clone showed up just once. The chain employs TRBV5-1 and TRBJ1-2, with 10 bases that match TRBD1. Per germline, CDR1 SGHRS and CDR2 YFSETQ. The CDR3 has 17 residues. J was trimmed by 2 bases and V by 0 bases; bases with no gene match: 7. CDR3 amino acids: CASSLGGQGTQNYGYTF. CDR3 nucleotide sequence: TGCGCCAGCAGCTTGGGGGGACAGGGGACTCAGAACTATGGCTACACCTTC.

This chain connects TRBV9 to TRBJ1-3; D is ambiguous. V dropped 4 bases and J dropped 3 bases, with 11 bases sitting between them. CDR3 length equals 14 residues. Germline-derived CDR1 and CDR2 are SGDLS and YYNGEE. In DNA, the CDR3 is TGTGCCAGCAGCCTCACTCGCGGTGGAAACACCATATATTTT. It is translated as CASSLTRGGNTIYF.

The V call is TRBV7-2, the J call TRBJ2-7; possibly TRBD1 for D (5 bases). CDR1 is SGHTA and CDR2 is FQGNSA in the germline V gene. Trimming shortened V by 4 bases and J by 7 bases, and 14 bases separated the two germline ends. This CDR3 region has 13 residues. The CDR3 DNA reads as TGTGCCAGCAGCTATAACAGGTTTGGAGAGCAGTACTTC. It translates to CASSYNRFGEQYF.

The chain carries TRBV19 and TRBJ1-5, with D uncertain. V was shortened by 5 bases and J by 5 bases, with 10 bases between the two germline ends. The germline gives CDR1 LNHDA, CDR2 SQIVND (reference sequence). The CDR3 covers 13 residues. The CDR3 region has the DNA TGTGCCAGTAGTCTGGCGGATTATCAGCCCCAGCATTTT. Amino acid sequence: CASSLADYQPQHF. Using reference TRBV19 and TRBJ1-5 for the parts outside the CDR3, the full variable domain is DGGITQSPKYLFRKEGQNVTLSCEQNLNHDAMYWYRQDPGQGLRLIYYSQIVNDFQKGDIAEGYSVSREKKESFPLTVTSAQKNPTAFYLCASSLADYQPQHFGDGTRLSIL.

This clone has only one observation. The chain links TRBV13 to TRBJ1-6; 7 nucleotides match TRBD1. V was pared by 5 bases and J by 7 bases, with 8 bases of the junction left unmatched. This CDR3 is 15 amino acids long. From germline, CDR1 is PRHDT and CDR2 FYEKMQ (reference sequence). In DNA form, the CDR3 reads TGTGCCAGCAGCGCGGACAGGAGAGGAAATTCACCCCTCCACTTT. Translating it yields CASSADRRGNSPLHF.

The V and J genes are TRBV5-1 and TRBJ1-6, with unresolved D. This CDR3 is 17 amino acids long. The germline gives CDR1 SGHRS, CDR2 YFSETQ. V lost 4 bases, J lost 10 bases, and 24 bases lay in between. CDR3 DNA sequence: TGCGCCAGCAGCCCTGGCACGGCGACTCTACGATCCTCACCCCTCCACTTT. It codes for CASSPGTATLRSSPLHF.

The chain employs TRBV9 and TRBJ2-3, with 8 nucleotides matching TRBD2. Germline V lookup: CDR1 SGDLS, CDR2 YYNGEE. V shed 0 bases, J shed 3 bases, and the junction held 6 bases outside the gene matches. This CDR3 has 16 amino acids. The CDR3 DNA reads TGTGCCAGCAGCGTAGCTCCGGGGGGGGGAACAGATACGCAGTATTTT. Its translation is CASSVAPGGGTDTQYF.

CDR3 loop: CASSRQGQPHGYTF. CDR3 nucleotides: TGTGCCAGTAGCCGACAGGGCCAACCCCATGGCTACACCTTC. The chain has TRBV19 and TRBJ1-2; 7 nucleotides align to TRBD1. With 6 bases clipped from V and 6 bases from J, the junction kept 10 bases outside the gene matches. CDR1 LNHDA and CDR2 SQIVND come from the germline V gene (reference sequence). The CDR3 is made up of 14 amino acids.

V usage is TRBV6-6 and J usage is TRBJ1-4; D is perhaps TRBD1 (6 bases). V shed 0 bases and J shed 5 bases, with 10 bases lying between them. CDR1 and CDR2 (germline): MNHNY, SVGAGI (reference sequence). This CDR3 comprises 15 residues. CDR3 DNA sequence: TGTGCCAGCAGTTACTCCGGACAGTCGAATGAAAAACTGTTTTTT. Translating it yields CASSYSGQSNEKLFF.

The J gene is TRBJ1-5, the V gene TRBV27; D remains unclear. V lost 9 bases, J lost 2 bases, and 14 bases lay in between. CDR3 length: 14 amino acids. Germline lookup yields CDR1 MNHEY and CDR2 SMNVEV (reference sequence). The CDR3 protein is CARTWVRGNQPQHF. The DNA for the CDR3 is TGTGCCAGGACTTGGGTCCGGGGCAATCAGCCCCAGCATTTT.

The V gene is TRBV7-3, the J gene TRBJ2-1; possibly TRBD1 for D (6 bases). Germline assignment: CDR1 SGHTA and CDR2 FQGTGA. The CDR3 has 14 residues. V was cut by 2 bases and J by 5 bases, with 10 bases left in between. As DNA, the CDR3 is TGTGCCAGCAGCTTACAGGGGTTGCACAATGAGCAGTTCTTC. Translating it yields CASSLQGLHNEQFF. The complete variable domain, with remaining parts taken from reference TRBV7-3 and TRBJ2-1, reads GAGVSQTPSNKVTEKGKYVELRCDPISGHTALYWYRQSLGQGPEFLIYFQGTGAADDSGLPNDRFFAVRPEGSVSTLKIQRTERGDSAVYLCASSLQGLHNEQFFGPGTRLTVL.

The chain carries TRBV5-1 and TRBJ2-1; 8 bases align to TRBD1. After removal of 5 bases from V and 4 bases from J, the junction contained 8 bases not matched to a gene. CDR3 length: 15 residues. The V gene's germline CDR1 is SGHRS and CDR2 YFSETQ. The chain's CDR3 is CASSTGQGFYNEQFF. The CDR3 coding sequence is TGCGCCAGCAGTACCGGACAGGGCTTTTACAATGAGCAGTTCTTC.